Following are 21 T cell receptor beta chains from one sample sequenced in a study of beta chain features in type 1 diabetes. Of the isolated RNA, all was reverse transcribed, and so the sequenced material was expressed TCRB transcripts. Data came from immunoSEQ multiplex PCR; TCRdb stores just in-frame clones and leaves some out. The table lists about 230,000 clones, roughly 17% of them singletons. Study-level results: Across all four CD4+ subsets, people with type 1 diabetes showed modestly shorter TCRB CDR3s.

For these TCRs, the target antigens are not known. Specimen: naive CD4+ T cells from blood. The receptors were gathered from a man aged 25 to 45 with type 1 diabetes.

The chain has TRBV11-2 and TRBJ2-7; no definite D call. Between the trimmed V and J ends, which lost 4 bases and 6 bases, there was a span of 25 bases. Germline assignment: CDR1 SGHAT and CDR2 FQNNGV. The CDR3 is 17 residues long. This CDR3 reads CASSSRPSFPSSVEQYF. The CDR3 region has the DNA TGTGCCAGCAGCTCGCGCCCATCCTTTCCATCCTCGGTCGAGCAGTACTTC.

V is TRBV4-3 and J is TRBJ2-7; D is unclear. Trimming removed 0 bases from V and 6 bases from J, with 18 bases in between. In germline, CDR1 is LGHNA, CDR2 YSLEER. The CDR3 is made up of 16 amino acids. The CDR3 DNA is TGCGCCAGCAGCCAAGATAGGGTTAACGGAGTTTTCGAGCAGTACTTC. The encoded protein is CASSQDRVNGVFEQYF.

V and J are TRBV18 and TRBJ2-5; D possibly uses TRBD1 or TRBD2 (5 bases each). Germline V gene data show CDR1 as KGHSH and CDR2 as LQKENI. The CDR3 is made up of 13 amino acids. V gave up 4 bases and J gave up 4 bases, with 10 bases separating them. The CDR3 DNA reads TGTGCCAGCTCACGAGGGGCGTTAGAGACCCAGTACTTC. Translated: CASSRGALETQYF.

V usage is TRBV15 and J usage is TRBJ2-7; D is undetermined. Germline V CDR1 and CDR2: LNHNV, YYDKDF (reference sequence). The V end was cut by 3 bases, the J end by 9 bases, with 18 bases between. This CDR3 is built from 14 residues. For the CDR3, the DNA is TGTGCCACCAGCAGTGCGATCGCACGAGATGGGCAGTACTTC. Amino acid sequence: CATSSAIARDGQYF.

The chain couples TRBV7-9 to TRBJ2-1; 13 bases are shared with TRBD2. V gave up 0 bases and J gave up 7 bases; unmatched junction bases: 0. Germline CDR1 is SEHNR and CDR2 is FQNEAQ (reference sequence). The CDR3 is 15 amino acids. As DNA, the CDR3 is TGTGCCAGCAGCTTAGCGGGACTAGCGGGAAATGAGCAGTTCTTC. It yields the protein CASSLAGLAGNEQFF. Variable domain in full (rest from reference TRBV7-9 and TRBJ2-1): DTGVSQNPRHKITKRGQNVTFRCDPISEHNRLYWYRQTLGQGPEFLTYFQNEAQLEKSRLLSDRFSAERPKGSFSTLEIQRTEQGDSAMYLCASSLAGLAGNEQFFGPGTRLTVL.

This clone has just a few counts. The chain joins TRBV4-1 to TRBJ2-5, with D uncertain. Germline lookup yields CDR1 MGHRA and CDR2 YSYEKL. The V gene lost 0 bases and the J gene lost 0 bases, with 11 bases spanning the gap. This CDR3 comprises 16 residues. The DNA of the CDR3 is TGCGCCAGCAGCCAAGACGGCGCAGGCTACCAAGAGACCCAGTACTTC. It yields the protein CASSQDGAGYQETQYF.

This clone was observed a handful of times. The CDR3 DNA sequence: TGTGCCAGCAGTTCACAGGGAGACGGGGAGCTGTTTTTT. This encodes CASSSQGDGELFF. The J gene is TRBJ2-2, the V gene TRBV27, with TRBD1 as a possible D gene (6 bases). This CDR3 is 13 amino acids long. Trimming took off 4 bases at V and 7 bases at J, with 10 bases between the two ends. CDR1 and CDR2 from the germline V gene are MNHEY and SMNVEV (reference sequence).

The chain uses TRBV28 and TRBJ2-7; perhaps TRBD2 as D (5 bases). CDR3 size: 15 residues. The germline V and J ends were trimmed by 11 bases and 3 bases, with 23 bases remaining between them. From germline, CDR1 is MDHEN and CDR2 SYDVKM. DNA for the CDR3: TGTGCCGGGTCGGAGAGGGCTCCCCCGCGCTACGAGCAGTACTTC. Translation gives CAGSERAPPRYEQYF.

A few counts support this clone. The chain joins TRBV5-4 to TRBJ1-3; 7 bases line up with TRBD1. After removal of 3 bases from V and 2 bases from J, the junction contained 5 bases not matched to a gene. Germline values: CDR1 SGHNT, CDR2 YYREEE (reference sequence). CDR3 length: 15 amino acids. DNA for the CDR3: TGTGCCAGCAGCTCAGCGCAGGGGGCTGGAAACACCATATATTTT. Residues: CASSSAQGAGNTIYF.

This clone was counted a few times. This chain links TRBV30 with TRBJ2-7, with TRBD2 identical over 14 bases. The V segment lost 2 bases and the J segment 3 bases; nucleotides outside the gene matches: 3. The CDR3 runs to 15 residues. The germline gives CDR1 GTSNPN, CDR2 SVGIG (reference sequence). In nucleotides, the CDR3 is TGTGCCTGGAGTCCGGGGACTAGCGGGGGCTACGAGCAGTACTTC. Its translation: CAWSPGTSGGYEQYF.

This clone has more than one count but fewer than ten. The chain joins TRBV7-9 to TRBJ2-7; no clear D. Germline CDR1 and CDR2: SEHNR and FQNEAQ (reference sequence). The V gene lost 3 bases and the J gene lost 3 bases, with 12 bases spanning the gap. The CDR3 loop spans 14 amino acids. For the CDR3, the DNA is TGTGCCAGCAGCTTCGGCCCACTTCACTACGAGCAGTACTTC. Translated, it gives CASSFGPLHYEQYF.

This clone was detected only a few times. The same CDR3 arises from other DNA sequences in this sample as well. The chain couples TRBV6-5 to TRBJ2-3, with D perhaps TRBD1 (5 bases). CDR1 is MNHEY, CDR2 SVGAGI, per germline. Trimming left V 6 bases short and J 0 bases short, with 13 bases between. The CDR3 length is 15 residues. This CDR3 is CASSSRGASTDTQYF. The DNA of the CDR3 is TGTGCCAGCAGCTCCCGTGGGGCCAGCACAGATACGCAGTATTTT.

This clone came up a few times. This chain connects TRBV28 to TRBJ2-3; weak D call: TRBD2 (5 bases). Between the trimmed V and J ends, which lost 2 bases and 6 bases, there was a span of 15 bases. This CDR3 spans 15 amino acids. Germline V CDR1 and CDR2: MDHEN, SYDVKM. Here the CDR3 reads CASSLRLANGDTQYF. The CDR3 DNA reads TGTGCCAGCAGTTTACGGCTAGCCAATGGGGATACGCAGTATTTT.

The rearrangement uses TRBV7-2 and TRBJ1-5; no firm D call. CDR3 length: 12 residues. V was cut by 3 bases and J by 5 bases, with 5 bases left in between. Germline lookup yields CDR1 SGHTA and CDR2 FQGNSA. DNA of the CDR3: TGTGCCAGCAGCTTGTTGGATCAGCCCCAGCATTTT. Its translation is CASSLLDQPQHF.

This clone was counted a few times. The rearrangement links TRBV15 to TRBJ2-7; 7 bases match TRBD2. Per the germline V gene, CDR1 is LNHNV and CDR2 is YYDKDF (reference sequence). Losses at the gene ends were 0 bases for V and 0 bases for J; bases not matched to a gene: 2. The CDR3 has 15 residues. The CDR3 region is CATSRDVAGSYEQYF. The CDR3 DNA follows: TGTGCCACCAGCAGAGATGTAGCGGGCTCCTACGAGCAGTACTTC.

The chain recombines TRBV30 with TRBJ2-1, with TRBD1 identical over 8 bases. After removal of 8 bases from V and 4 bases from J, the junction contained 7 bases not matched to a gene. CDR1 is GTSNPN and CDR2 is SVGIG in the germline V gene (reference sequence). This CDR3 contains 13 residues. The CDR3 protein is CALMRDRYNEQFF. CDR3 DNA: TGTGCCCTAATGCGGGACAGGTACAATGAGCAGTTCTTC.

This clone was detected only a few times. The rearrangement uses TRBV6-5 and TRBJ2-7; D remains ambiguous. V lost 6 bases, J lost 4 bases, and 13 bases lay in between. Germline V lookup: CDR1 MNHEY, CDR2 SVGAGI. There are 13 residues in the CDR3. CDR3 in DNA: TGTGCCAGCAGACCTAACCGAGGTTACGAGCAGTACTTC. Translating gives CASRPNRGYEQYF.

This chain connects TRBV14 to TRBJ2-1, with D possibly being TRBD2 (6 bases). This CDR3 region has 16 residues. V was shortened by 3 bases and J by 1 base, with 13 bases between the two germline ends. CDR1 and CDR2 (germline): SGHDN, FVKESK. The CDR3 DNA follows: TGTGCCAGCAGCCAGATCGGAGGGGTTTCCTACAATGAGCAGTTCTTC. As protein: CASSQIGGVSYNEQFF.

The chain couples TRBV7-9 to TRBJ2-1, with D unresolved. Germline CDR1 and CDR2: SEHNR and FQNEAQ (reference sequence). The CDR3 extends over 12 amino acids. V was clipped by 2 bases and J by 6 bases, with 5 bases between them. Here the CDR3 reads CASSLSANEQFF. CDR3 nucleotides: TGTGCCAGCAGCTTATCTGCCAATGAGCAGTTCTTC.

The CDR3 is CASSQETRNEQFF. CDR3 bases: TGCGCCAGCAGCCAGGAGACTAGGAATGAGCAGTTCTTC. V is TRBV4-3 and J is TRBJ2-1; the D gene is possibly TRBD2 (6 bases). There are 13 residues in the CDR3. Germline V lookup: CDR1 LGHNA, CDR2 YSLEER. The germline V and J ends were trimmed by 3 bases and 7 bases, with 10 bases remaining between them.

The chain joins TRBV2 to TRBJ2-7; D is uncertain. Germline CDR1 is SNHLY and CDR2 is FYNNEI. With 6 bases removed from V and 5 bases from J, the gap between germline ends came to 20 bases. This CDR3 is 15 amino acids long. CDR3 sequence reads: CASSPGSAGSNEQYF. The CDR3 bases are TGTGCCAGCAGCCCCGGGTCCGCAGGTTCGAACGAGCAGTACTTC.